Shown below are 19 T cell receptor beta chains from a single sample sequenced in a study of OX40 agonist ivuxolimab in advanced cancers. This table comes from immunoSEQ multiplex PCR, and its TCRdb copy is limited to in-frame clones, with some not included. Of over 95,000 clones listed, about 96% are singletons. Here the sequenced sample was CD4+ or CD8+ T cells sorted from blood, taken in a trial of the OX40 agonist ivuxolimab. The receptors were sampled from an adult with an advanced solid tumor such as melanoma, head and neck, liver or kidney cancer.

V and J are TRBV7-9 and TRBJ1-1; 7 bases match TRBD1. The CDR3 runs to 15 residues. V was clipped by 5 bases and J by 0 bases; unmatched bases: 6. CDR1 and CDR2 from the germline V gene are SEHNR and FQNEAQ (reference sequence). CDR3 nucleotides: TGTGCCAGCAGCGAGAACAGGGGAATGAACACTGAAGCTTTCTTT. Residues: CASSENRGMNTEAFF.

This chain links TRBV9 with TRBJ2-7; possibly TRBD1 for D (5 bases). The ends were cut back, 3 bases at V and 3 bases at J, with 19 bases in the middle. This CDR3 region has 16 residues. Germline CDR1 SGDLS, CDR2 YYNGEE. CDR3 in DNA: TGTGCCAGCAGCGCCGATGGGTCTGGGGCGGACTACGAGCAGTACTTC. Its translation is CASSADGSGADYEQYF.

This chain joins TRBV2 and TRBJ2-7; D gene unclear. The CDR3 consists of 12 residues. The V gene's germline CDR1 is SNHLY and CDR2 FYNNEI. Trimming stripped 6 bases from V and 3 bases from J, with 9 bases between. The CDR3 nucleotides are TGTGCCAGCAGGCACGACCGCTACGAGCAGTACTTC. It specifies CASRHDRYEQYF. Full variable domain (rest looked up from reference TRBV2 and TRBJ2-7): EPEVTQTPSHQVTQMGQEVILRCVPISNHLYFYWYRQILGQKVEFLVSFYNNEISEKSEIFDDQFSVERPDGSNFTLKIRSTKLEDSAMYFCASRHDRYEQYFGPGTRLTVT.

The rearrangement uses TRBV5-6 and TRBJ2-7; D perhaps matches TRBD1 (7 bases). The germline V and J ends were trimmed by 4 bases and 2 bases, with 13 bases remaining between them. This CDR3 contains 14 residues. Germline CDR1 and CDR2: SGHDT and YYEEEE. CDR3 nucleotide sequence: TGTGCCAGCAGCCCACAGGGGACTCCCTACGAGCAGTACTTC. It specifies CASSPQGTPYEQYF.

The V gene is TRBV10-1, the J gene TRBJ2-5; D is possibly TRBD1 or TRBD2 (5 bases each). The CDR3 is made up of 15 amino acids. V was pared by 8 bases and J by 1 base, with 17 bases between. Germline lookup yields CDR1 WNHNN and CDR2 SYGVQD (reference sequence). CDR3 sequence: CASPGRGTSQETQYF. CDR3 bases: TGCGCCAGCCCGGGAAGGGGCACCAGCCAAGAGACCCAGTACTTC.

This CDR3 is CAIRVQQGTEAFF. Here the CDR3 DNA reads TGTGCCATCAGGGTACAACAGGGAACTGAAGCTTTCTTT. This chain connects TRBV10-3 to TRBJ1-1, with D possibly TRBD1 on 6 matching bases. Trimming shortened V by 6 bases and J by 5 bases, and 13 bases separated the two germline ends. The CDR3 has 13 residues. Germline CDR1 and CDR2: ENHRY and SYGVKD.

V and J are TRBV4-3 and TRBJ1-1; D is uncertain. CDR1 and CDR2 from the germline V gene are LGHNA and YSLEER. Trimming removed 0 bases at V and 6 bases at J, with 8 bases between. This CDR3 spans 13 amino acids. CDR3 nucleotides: TGCGCCAGCAGCCAAGATACTCCAGCTGAAGCTTTCTTT. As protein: CASSQDTPAEAFF.

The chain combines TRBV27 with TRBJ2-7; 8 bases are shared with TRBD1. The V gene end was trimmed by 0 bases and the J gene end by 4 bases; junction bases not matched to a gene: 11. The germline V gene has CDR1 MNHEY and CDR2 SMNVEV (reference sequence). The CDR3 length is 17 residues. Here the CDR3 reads CASSLSSVGTGQYEQYF. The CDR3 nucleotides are TGTGCCAGCAGTTTATCGTCAGTGGGGACAGGCCAATACGAGCAGTACTTC.

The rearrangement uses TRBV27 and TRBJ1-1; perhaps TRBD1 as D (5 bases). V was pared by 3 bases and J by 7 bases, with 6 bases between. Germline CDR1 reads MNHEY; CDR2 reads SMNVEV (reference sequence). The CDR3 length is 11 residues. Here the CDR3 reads CASSFGGEAFF. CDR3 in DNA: TGTGCCAGCAGTTTCGGGGGTGAAGCTTTCTTT.

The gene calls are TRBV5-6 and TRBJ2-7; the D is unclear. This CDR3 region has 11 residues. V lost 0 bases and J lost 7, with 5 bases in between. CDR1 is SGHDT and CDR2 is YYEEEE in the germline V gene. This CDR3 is CASSLGGEQYF. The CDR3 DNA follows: TGTGCCAGCAGCTTGGGAGGTGAGCAGTACTTC.

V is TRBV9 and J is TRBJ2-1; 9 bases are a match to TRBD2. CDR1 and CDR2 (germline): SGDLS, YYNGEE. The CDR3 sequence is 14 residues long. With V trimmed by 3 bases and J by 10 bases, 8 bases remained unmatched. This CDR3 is CASSDPGTSSEQFF. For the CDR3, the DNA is TGTGCCAGCAGCGACCCCGGGACTAGCAGCGAGCAGTTCTTC.

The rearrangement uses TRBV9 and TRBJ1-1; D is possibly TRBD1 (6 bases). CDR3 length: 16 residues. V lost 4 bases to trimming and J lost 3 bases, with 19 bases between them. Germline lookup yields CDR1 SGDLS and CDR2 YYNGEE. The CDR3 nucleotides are TGTGCCAGCAGCATAAAAGCAGGGGTAGGGCACACTGAAGCTTTCTTT. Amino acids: CASSIKAGVGHTEAFF. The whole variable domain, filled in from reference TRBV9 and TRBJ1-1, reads DSGVTQTPKHLITATGQRVTLRCSPRSGDLSVYWYQQSLDQGLQFLIQYYNGEERAKGNILERFSAQQFPDLHSELNLSSLELGDSALYFCASSIKAGVGHTEAFFGQGTRLTVV.

In DNA, the CDR3 is TGTGCCAGCAGCTCCCCCCGGGTGGGGTTAAGCTCCTACAATGAGCAGTTCTTC. It encodes CASSSPRVGLSSYNEQFF. V is TRBV7-9 and J is TRBJ2-1; D remains ambiguous. Trimming removed 4 bases at V and 0 bases at J, with 19 bases between. The CDR3 consists of 18 residues. Germline values: CDR1 SEHNR, CDR2 FQNEAQ (reference sequence).

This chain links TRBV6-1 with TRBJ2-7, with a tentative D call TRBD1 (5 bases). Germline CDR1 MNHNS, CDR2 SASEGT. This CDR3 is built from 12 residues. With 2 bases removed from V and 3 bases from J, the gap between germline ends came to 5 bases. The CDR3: CASSERGYEQYF. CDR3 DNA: TGTGCCAGCAGTGAAAGGGGCTACGAGCAGTACTTC.

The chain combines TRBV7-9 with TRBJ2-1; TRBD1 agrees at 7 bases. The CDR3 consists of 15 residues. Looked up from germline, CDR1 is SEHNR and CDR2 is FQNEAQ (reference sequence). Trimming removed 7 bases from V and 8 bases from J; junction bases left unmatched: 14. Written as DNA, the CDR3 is TGTGCCAGCAAACCAGGACAGGCCCCCGGCCATGAGCAGTTCTTC. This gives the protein CASKPGQAPGHEQFF.

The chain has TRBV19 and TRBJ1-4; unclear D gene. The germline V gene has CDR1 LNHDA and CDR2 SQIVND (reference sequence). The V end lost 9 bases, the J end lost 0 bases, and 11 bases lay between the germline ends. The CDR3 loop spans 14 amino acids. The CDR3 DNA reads TGTGCCAGCGGGCCCGGGGCAACTAATGAAAAACTGTTTTTT. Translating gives CASGPGATNEKLFF. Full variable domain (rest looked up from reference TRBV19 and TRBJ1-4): DGGITQSPKYLFRKEGQNVTLSCEQNLNHDAMYWYRQDPGQGLRLIYYSQIVNDFQKGDIAEGYSVSREKKESFPLTVTSAQKNPTAFYLCASGPGATNEKLFFGSGTQLSVL.

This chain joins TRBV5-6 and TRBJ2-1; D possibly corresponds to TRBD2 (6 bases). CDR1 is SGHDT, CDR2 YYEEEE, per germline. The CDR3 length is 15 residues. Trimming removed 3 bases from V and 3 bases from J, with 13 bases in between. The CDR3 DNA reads TGTGCCAGCAGCTCTTTACGGGGGATCTACAATGAGCAGTTCTTC. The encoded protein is CASSSLRGIYNEQFF.

The CDR3 here is CASSWMLRGPSFTEAFF. DNA of the CDR3: TGTGCCAGCAGCTGGATGTTGAGGGGCCCGTCCTTCACTGAAGCTTTCTTT. The chain recombines TRBV7-9 with TRBJ1-1, with D possibly matching TRBD1 (5 bases). There are 17 residues in the CDR3. Germline CDR1 reads SEHNR; CDR2 reads FQNEAQ (reference sequence). V lost 4 bases and J 4 bases, leaving 22 bases between the germline ends.

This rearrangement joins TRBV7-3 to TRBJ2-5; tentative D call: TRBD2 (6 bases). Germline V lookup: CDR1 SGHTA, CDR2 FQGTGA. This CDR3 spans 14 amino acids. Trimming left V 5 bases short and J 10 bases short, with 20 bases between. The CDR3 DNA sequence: TGTGCCAGCAGCCCTTCGGACTCCCCGGGGGTCCAGTACTTC. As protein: CASSPSDSPGVQYF. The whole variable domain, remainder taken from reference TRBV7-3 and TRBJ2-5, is GAGVSQTPSNKVTEKGKYVELRCDPISGHTALYWYRQSLGQGPEFLIYFQGTGAADDSGLPNDRFFAVRPEGSVSTLKIQRTERGDSAVYLCASSPSDSPGVQYFGPGTRLLVL.